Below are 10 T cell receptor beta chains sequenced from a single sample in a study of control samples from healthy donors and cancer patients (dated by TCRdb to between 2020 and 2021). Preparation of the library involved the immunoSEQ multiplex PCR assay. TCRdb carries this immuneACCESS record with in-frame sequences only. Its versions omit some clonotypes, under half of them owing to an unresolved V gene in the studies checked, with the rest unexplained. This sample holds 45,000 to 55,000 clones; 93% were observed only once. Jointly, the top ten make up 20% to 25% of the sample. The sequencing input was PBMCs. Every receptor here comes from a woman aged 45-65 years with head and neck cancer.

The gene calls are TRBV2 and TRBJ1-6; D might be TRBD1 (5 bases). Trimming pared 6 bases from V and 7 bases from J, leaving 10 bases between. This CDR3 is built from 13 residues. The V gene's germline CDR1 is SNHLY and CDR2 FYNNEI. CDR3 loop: CASRGGGNSPLHF. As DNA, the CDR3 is TGTGCCAGCAGAGGCGGGGGAAATTCACCCCTCCACTTT.

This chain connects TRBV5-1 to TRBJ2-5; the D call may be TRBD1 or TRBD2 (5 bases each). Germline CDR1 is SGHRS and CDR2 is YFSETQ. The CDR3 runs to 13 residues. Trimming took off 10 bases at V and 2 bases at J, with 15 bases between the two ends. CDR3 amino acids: CAGGRAPQETQYF. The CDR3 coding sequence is TGCGCCGGGGGAAGGGCCCCACAAGAGACCCAGTACTTC. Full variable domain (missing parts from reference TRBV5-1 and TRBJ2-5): KAGVTQTPRYLIKTRGQQVTLSCSPISGHRSVSWYQQTPGQGLQFLFEYFSETQRNKGNFPGRFSGRQFSNSRSEMNVSTLELGDSALYLCAGGRAPQETQYFGPGTRLLVL.

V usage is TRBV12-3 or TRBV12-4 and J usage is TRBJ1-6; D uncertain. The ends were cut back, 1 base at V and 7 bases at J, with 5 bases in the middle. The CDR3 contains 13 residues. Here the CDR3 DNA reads TGTGCCAGCAGTTTAGGATCCAATTCACCCCTCCACTTT. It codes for CASSLGSNSPLHF.

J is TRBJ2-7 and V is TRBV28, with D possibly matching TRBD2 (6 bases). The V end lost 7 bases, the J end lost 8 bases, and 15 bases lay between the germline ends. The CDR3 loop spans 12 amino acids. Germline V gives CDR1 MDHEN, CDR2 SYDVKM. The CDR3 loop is CASTGTALQQYF. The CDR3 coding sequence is TGTGCCAGCACCGGGACTGCTTTACAGCAGTACTTC.

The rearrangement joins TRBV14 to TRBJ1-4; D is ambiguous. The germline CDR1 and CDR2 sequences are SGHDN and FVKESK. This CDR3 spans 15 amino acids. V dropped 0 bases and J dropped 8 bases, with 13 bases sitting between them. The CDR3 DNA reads TGTGCCAGCAGCCAAGATTATAAGGTCGTGGAAAAACTGTTTTTT. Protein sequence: CASSQDYKVVEKLFF.

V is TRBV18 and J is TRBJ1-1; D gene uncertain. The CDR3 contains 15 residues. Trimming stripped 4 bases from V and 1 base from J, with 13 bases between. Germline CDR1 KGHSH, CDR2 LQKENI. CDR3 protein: CASSRSELPNTEAFF. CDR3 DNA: TGTGCCAGCTCACGTTCGGAACTTCCGAACACTGAAGCTTTCTTT.

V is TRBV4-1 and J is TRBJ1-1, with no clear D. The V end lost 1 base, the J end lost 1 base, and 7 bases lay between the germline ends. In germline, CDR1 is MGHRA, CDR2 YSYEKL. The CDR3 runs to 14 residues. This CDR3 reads CASSQAQKNTEAFF. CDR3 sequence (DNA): TGCGCCAGCAGCCAAGCACAGAAGAACACTGAAGCTTTCTTT.

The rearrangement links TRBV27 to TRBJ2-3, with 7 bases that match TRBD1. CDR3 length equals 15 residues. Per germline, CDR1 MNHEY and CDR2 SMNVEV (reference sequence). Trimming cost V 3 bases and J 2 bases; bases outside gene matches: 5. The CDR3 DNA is TGTGCCAGCAGTTTCCGACAGGGATACACAGATACGCAGTATTTT. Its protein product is CASSFRQGYTDTQYF.

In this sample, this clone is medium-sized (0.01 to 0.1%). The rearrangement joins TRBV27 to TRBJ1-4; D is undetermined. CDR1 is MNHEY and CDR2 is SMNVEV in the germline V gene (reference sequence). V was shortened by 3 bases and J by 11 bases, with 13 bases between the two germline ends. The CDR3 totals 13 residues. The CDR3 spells CASSFGNLNKLFF. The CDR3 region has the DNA TGTGCCAGCAGTTTTGGGAATTTGAACAAACTGTTTTTT.

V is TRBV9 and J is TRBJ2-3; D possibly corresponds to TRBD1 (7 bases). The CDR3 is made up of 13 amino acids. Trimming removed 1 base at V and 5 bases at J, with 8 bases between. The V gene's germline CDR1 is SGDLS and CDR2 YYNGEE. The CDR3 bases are TGTGCCAGCAGCGTACAGGGGGGAGATACGCAGTATTTT. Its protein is CASSVQGGDTQYF.